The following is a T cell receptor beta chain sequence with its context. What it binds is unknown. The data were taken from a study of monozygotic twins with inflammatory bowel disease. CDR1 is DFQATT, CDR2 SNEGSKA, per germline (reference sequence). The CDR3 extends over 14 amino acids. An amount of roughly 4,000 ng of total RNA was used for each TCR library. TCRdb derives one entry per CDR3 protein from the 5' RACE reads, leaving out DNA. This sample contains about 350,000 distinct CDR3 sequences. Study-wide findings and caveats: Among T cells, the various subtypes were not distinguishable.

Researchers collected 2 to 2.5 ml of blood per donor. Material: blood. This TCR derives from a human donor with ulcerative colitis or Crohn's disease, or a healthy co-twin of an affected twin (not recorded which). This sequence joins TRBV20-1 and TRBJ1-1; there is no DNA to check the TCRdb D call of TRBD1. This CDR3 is CSADKGQGNTEAFF.